This passage covers 32 T cell receptor beta chains from one sample sequenced in a study of T cells in Graves' hyperthyroidism and ophthalmopathy. Researchers amplified the TCR beta CDR3 regions from RNA transcripts. The study used the HTBI primer set for a first-round RT-PCR of the TCR CDR3. MiXCR was run by TCRdb on the multiplex PCR reads, yielding one entry per CDR3 protein. The sample has about 700,000 distinct CDR3 sequences; around 15% are singletons. The sequencing sample was made of blood. All receptors derive from a young woman with Graves' hyperthyroidism.

The V call is TRBV6-2 or TRBV6-3, the J call TRBJ2-2; D tentatively reads TRBD1 or TRBD2 (7 bases each). Trimming took 5 bases from V and 6 from J, leaving 13 bases between them. This CDR3 contains 14 residues. Germline CDR1 reads MNHEY; CDR2 reads SVGEGT. The CDR3 coding sequence is TGTGCCAGCAGTACGTCAGGGGGGGCCGGGGAGCTGTTTTTT. This gives the protein CASSTSGGAGELFF.

This clonotype was counted many times. The V and J genes are TRBV7-2 and TRBJ2-3; TRBD2 matches at 8 bases. Germline-derived CDR1 and CDR2 are SGHTA and FQGNSA. The V gene end was trimmed by 2 bases and the J gene end by 2 bases; junction bases not matched to a gene: 6. The CDR3 loop spans 16 amino acids. The CDR3 DNA reads as TGTGCCAGCAGCTTACGAGGCGGGAGGAACACAGATACGCAGTATTTT. Translation gives CASSLRGGRNTDTQYF.

A few counts support this clonotype. CDR3 residues: CASRHTGTGVPYGYTF. The CDR3, as DNA: TGTGCCAGCAGGCACACCGGGACAGGGGTTCCCTATGGCTACACCTTC. This chain links TRBV6-1 with TRBJ1-2; 10 bases align to TRBD1. Per germline, CDR1 MNHNS and CDR2 SASEGT. V shed 6 bases and J 4 bases; nucleotides not matched to a gene: 11. The CDR3 has 16 amino acids.

V usage is TRBV15 and J usage is TRBJ2-5; 11 bases line up with TRBD1. Losses at the gene ends were 3 bases for V and 5 bases for J; bases not matched to a gene: 5. In germline, CDR1 is LNHNV, CDR2 YYDKDF (reference sequence). This CDR3 is built from 15 residues. CDR3 DNA: TGTGCCACCAGCAGGGGGGACAGGGGGGGGGAGACCCAGTACTTC. This codes for CATSRGDRGGETQYF.

This clonotype was recorded a few times. The rearrangement links TRBV6-1 to TRBJ1-4; D may be TRBD1 (5 bases). Deletions cut 7 bases from V and 1 base from J, with 7 bases between. This CDR3 spans 13 amino acids. Germline V gives CDR1 MNHNS, CDR2 SASEGT. DNA for the CDR3: TGTGCCAGCATGGGGGTAACTAATGAAAAACTGTTTTTT. Encoded protein: CASMGVTNEKLFF.

The chain links TRBV19 to TRBJ2-7, with D perhaps being TRBD1 or TRBD2 (5 bases each). Trimming left V 3 bases short and J 3 bases short, with 12 bases between. The CDR3 has 14 amino acids. Germline CDR1 reads LNHDA; CDR2 reads SQIVND (reference sequence). This CDR3 is CASSIPGPHYEQYF. In DNA, the CDR3 is TGTGCCAGTAGTATTCCGGGACCTCACTACGAGCAGTACTTC.

Only a few counts were recorded for this clonotype. The CDR3 reads CASSEGVQETQYF. The CDR3 coding sequence is TGTGCCAGCAGTGAAGGGGTACAAGAGACCCAGTACTTC. The V call is TRBV6-1, the J call TRBJ2-5; D not certain. The CDR3 contains 13 residues. Germline-derived CDR1 and CDR2 are MNHNS and SASEGT. V was cut by 1 base and J by 2 bases, with 5 bases left in between.

This clonotype turned up a few times. The V and J genes are TRBV19 and TRBJ2-1, with 9 bases that match TRBD2. V gave up 5 bases and J gave up 12 bases; unmatched junction bases: 14. This CDR3 spans 15 amino acids. Germline CDR1 is LNHDA and CDR2 is SQIVND (reference sequence). CDR3 nucleotide sequence: TGTGCCAGTAGTGAGTTGGGTCTAGCGGGACAAGGGCAGTTCTTC. This encodes CASSELGLAGQGQFF.

The table lists this clonotype with many counts. DNA of the CDR3: TGTGCCAGCAGCTTATCGGTTCGGGGGCTTGGTGGCTACACCTTC. This codes for CASSLSVRGLGGYTF. The chain is built from TRBV7-8 and TRBJ1-2; D perhaps matches TRBD1 (6 bases). V was clipped by 2 bases and J by 7 bases, with 17 bases between them. CDR1 is SGHVS and CDR2 is FQNEAQ in the germline V gene. This CDR3 spans 15 amino acids.

This clonotype has more than one count but fewer than ten. This chain connects TRBV5-1 to TRBJ1-6; TRBD1 might be the D (6 bases). The CDR3 consists of 16 residues. Germline loops: CDR1 SGHRS, CDR2 YFSETQ. With 0 bases removed from V and 5 bases from J, the gap between germline ends came to 12 bases. Here the CDR3 reads CASSLVPGGDNSPLHF. CDR3 nucleotide sequence: TGCGCCAGCAGCTTGGTCCCCGGGGGCGATAATTCACCCCTCCACTTT.

This clonotype was recorded at least ten times. V and J are TRBV30 and TRBJ1-2; D gene uncertain. The CDR3 runs 13 residues. The germline CDR1 and CDR2 sequences are GTSNPN and SVGIG (reference sequence). Deletions cut 4 bases from V and 6 bases from J, with 15 bases between. In nucleotides, the CDR3 is TGTGCCTGGAACCGGGCCCTAGGAGATGGCTACACCTTC. Translation: CAWNRALGDGYTF.

The table lists this clonotype with many counts. V usage is TRBV6-2 or TRBV6-3 and J usage is TRBJ2-1, with D maybe TRBD2 (6 bases). The CDR3 totals 14 residues. Germline CDR1 and CDR2: MNHEY and SVGEGT. V lost 5 bases, J lost 2 bases, and 10 bases lay in between. This chain's CDR3 is CASSRSGAYNEQFF. The CDR3 DNA sequence: TGTGCCAGCAGTAGGTCGGGAGCCTACAATGAGCAGTTCTTC.

This clonotype has a count of ten or more. The chain uses TRBV6-5 and TRBJ1-6, with D possibly TRBD1 on 5 matching bases. CDR1 is MNHEY and CDR2 is SVGAGI in the germline V gene. The CDR3 length is 17 residues. The V and J ends lost 5 bases and 0 bases respectively, with 14 bases between them. The CDR3 bases are TGTGCCAGCAGTATTACTCGGGGCAGCTCCTATAATTCACCCCTCCACTTT. Its translation is CASSITRGSSYNSPLHF.

This clonotype was detected many times. V and J are TRBV7-9 and TRBJ2-1; 14 bases agree with TRBD2. Germline V CDR1 and CDR2: SEHNR, FQNEAQ (reference sequence). Trimming cost V 5 bases and J 6 bases; bases outside gene matches: 6. The CDR3 sequence is 16 residues long. The DNA for the CDR3 is TGTGCCAGCAGCCGATACGGGACTAGCGGGAGCAATGAGCAGTTCTTC. It translates to CASSRYGTSGSNEQFF.

A few counts support this clonotype. The chain employs TRBV12-3 or TRBV12-4 and TRBJ1-3; D uncertain. Trimming removed 6 bases at V and 4 bases at J, with 13 bases between. There are 14 residues in the CDR3. CDR3 in DNA: TGTGCCAGCAGCCCGGGCCCGGGGGGAAACACCATATATTTT. Translated, it gives CASSPGPGGNTIYF.

This clonotype has a handful of counts. The chain has TRBV20-1 and TRBJ2-7; D is perhaps TRBD2 (6 bases). The CDR3 spans 12 residues. V shed 6 bases and J shed 7 bases, with 16 bases lying between them. Per germline, CDR1 DFQATT and CDR2 SNEGSKA (reference sequence). CDR3 protein: CSAVRDSDEQYF. CDR3 nucleotides: TGCAGTGCGGTCCGGGACTCCGATGAGCAGTACTTC.

About this clonotype: Germline is not matched at one junction end, which may reflect a read error. The rearrangement links TRBV15 to TRBJ2-3, with TRBD2 matching 11 bases. The CDR3 runs to 15 residues. Germline V lookup: CDR1 LNHNV, CDR2 YYDKDF (reference sequence). The CDR3 region is CATSRGLAGSDTQCF. The CDR3 nucleotides read TGTGCCACCAGCAGAGGACTAGCGGGATCAGATACGCAGTGTTTT.

V usage is TRBV30 and J usage is TRBJ2-2; 8 bases match TRBD2. Per germline, CDR1 GTSNPN and CDR2 SVGIG (reference sequence). V lost 7 bases and J lost 4; bases outside the gene matches: 11. CDR3 size: 15 residues. In DNA, the CDR3 is TGTGCCTCACAGATAGCGGGGATCTCCACCGGGGAGCTGTTTTTT. This sequence encodes CASQIAGISTGELFF.

The gene calls are TRBV4-1 and TRBJ2-7; 11 bases match TRBD1. The germline gives CDR1 MGHRA, CDR2 YSYEKL. This CDR3 has 15 residues. V gave up 4 bases and J gave up 1 base; unmatched junction bases: 3. The CDR3 sequence is CASSRGQGASYEQYF. CDR3 DNA: TGCGCCAGCAGCCGAGGACAGGGGGCTTCCTACGAGCAGTACTTC.

This CDR3 is CASSQAAANEKLFF. For the CDR3, the DNA is TGTGCCAGCAGCCAAGCGGCAGCTAATGAAAAACTGTTTTTT. The genes are TRBV3-1 and TRBJ1-4; no clear D. This CDR3 spans 14 amino acids. In germline, CDR1 is LGHDT, CDR2 YNNKEL (reference sequence). V lost 1 base and J lost 3, with 6 bases in between.

The chain links TRBV6-1 to TRBJ2-1, with D possibly TRBD2 on 6 matching bases. This CDR3 spans 14 amino acids. The germline V gene has CDR1 MNHNS and CDR2 SASEGT. V was shortened by 6 bases and J by 11 bases, with 20 bases between the two germline ends. The CDR3 DNA sequence: TGTGCCAGCAGCCCCCCCGGGAGCCTGGGGAAGCAGTTCTTC. Translating gives CASSPPGSLGKQFF.

The chain combines TRBV2 with TRBJ1-3; D gene unclear. This CDR3 contains 15 residues. Germline-derived CDR1 and CDR2 are SNHLY and FYNNEI. V lost 8 bases, J lost 0 bases, and 14 bases lay in between. CDR3 nucleotide sequence: TGTGCCAGCCTAAGCAGGACCCACTCTGGAAACACCATATATTTT. Amino acid sequence: CASLSRTHSGNTIYF.

This clonotype was picked up many times. J is TRBJ2-5 and V is TRBV3-1, with 8 bases lining up with TRBD2. Germline CDR1 and CDR2: LGHDT and YNNKEL (reference sequence). The trim removed 0 bases at V and 0 bases at J, leaving 6 bases unmatched. This CDR3 contains 17 residues. CDR3 loop: CASSQDVRTSYQETQYF. The CDR3 DNA reads as TGTGCCAGCAGCCAAGATGTGCGGACTAGCTACCAAGAGACCCAGTACTTC.

In this sample, this clonotype turned up a few times. The chain recombines TRBV7-8 with TRBJ1-5; no reliable D call. Trimming removed 5 bases from V and 0 bases from J, with 14 bases in between. This CDR3 is built from 16 residues. Germline V gene sequence: CDR1 SGHVS, CDR2 FQNEAQ. The CDR3 protein is CASSRERGNSNQPQHF. The CDR3 DNA reads as TGTGCCAGCAGCCGAGAGCGCGGGAATAGCAATCAGCCCCAGCATTTT.

This clonotype was detected only a few times. The V and J genes are TRBV3-1 and TRBJ2-6; possible D gene TRBD2, 6 bases. This CDR3 has 20 amino acids. Germline V CDR1 and CDR2: LGHDT, YNNKEL (reference sequence). Deletions cut 2 bases from V and 4 bases from J, with 24 bases between. CDR3 residues: CASSQRRLTPGGIGANVLTF. In nucleotides, the CDR3 is TGTGCCAGCAGCCAAAGACGCTTGACCCCAGGCGGGATCGGGGCCAACGTCCTGACTTTC. Together with reference TRBV3-1 and TRBJ2-6, the CDR3 gives the full variable domain: DTAVSQTPKYLVTQMGNDKSIKCEQNLGHDTMYWYKQDSKKFLKIMFSYNNKELIINETVPNRFSPKSPDKAHLNLHINSLELGDSAVYFCASSQRRLTPGGIGANVLTFGAGSRLTVL.

The chain employs TRBV28 and TRBJ2-7, with TRBD1 identical over 9 bases. The V and J ends lost 6 bases and 7 bases, in that order; junction bases with no gene match: 13. This CDR3 has 15 residues. The germline V gene has CDR1 MDHEN and CDR2 SYDVKM. CDR3 in DNA: TGTGCCAGCAGCTCCCCTCCCGGGGGACAGGGTGAGCAGTACTTC. Translating gives CASSSPPGGQGEQYF.

This clonotype has at least ten counts. The gene calls are TRBV18 and TRBJ2-1, with 16 nucleotides matching TRBD2. There are 18 residues in the CDR3. Germline values: CDR1 KGHSH, CDR2 LQKENI. The ends lost 3 bases at V and 5 bases at J; junction bases unmatched: 7. The CDR3: CASSPGLAGGPANNEQFF. In DNA form, the CDR3 reads TGTGCCAGCTCACCGGGACTAGCGGGAGGGCCAGCCAACAATGAGCAGTTCTTC.

The gene calls are TRBV10-3 and TRBJ2-1, with 11 bases identical to TRBD2. This CDR3 contains 13 residues. The V gene's germline CDR1 is ENHRY and CDR2 SYGVKD. DNA for the CDR3: TGTGCTATCGCGACTAGCGGGAAGGGAGAGCAGTTCTTC. Translated: CAIATSGKGEQFF.

This clonotype was recorded many times. The V call is TRBV24-1, the J call TRBJ2-5; D remains ambiguous. The CDR3 runs 14 residues. Germline lookup yields CDR1 KGHDR and CDR2 SFDVKD. V lost 0 bases, J lost 12 bases, and 16 bases lay in between. The CDR3 protein is CATSDLVAEIGKYF. In nucleotides, the CDR3 is TGTGCCACCAGTGATTTGGTGGCGGAGATTGGGAAGTACTTC.

The table lists this clonotype with many counts. The V and J genes are TRBV7-2 and TRBJ1-2; D is unclear. Germline V CDR1 and CDR2: SGHTA, FQGNSA. V shed 2 bases and J shed 6 bases, with 13 bases lying between them. The CDR3 is 14 amino acids. This chain's CDR3 is CASSLFGVVNGYTF. CDR3 DNA sequence: TGTGCCAGCAGCTTATTCGGGGTTGTGAATGGCTACACCTTC.

The rearrangement uses TRBV28 and TRBJ2-7; weak D call: TRBD1 (6 bases). Germline V CDR1 and CDR2: MDHEN, SYDVKM. The CDR3 is 12 residues long. V lost 6 bases, J lost 7 bases, and 13 bases lay in between. CDR3 protein: CASSVTGKEQYF. CDR3 DNA: TGTGCCAGCAGCGTAACAGGGAAAGAGCAGTACTTC.

V usage is TRBV19 and J usage is TRBJ2-7, with 10 bases identical to TRBD2. Germline loops: CDR1 LNHDA, CDR2 SQIVND (reference sequence). The CDR3 loop spans 17 amino acids. Germline trimming cut 7 bases from V and 5 bases from J; bases unmatched to any gene: 17. This CDR3 reads CASMGPSGRTGLHEQYF. In DNA form, the CDR3 reads TGTGCCAGTATGGGCCCTAGCGGGAGAACCGGGCTTCACGAGCAGTACTTC.